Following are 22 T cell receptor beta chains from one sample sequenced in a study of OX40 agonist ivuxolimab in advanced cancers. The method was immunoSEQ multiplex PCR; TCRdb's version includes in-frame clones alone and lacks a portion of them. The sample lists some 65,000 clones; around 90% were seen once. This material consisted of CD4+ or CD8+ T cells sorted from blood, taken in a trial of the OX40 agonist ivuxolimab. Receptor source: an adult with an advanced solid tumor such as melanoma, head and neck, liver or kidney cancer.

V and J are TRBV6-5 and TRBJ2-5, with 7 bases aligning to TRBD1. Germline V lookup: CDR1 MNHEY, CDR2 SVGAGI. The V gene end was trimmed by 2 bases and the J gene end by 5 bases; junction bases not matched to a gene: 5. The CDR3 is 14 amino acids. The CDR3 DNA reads TGTGCCAGCAGTTACACAGGGGTATCGGAGACCCAGTACTTC. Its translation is CASSYTGVSETQYF.

CDR3 sequence: CSVEADWPNEQFF. The CDR3 region has the DNA TGCAGCGTTGAGGCTGACTGGCCCAATGAGCAGTTCTTC. The V gene is TRBV29-1, the J gene TRBJ2-1; D gene unclear. Germline loops: CDR1 SQVTM, CDR2 ANQGSEA. CDR3 length: 13 amino acids. V was shortened by 3 bases and J by 6 bases, with 12 bases between the two germline ends.

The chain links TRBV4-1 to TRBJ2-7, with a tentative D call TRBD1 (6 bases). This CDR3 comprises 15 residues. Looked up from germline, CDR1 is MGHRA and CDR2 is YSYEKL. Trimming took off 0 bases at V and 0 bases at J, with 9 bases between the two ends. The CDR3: CASSQERGSSYEQYF. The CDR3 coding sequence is TGCGCCAGCAGCCAAGAGAGGGGGAGCTCCTACGAGCAGTACTTC.

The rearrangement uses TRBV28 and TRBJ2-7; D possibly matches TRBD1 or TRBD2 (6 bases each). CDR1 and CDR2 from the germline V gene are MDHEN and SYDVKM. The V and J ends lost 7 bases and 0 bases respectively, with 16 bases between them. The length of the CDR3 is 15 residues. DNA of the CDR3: TGTGCCAGCAACCCGAGGGGGGCTTTCTCCTACGAGCAGTACTTC. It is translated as CASNPRGAFSYEQYF.

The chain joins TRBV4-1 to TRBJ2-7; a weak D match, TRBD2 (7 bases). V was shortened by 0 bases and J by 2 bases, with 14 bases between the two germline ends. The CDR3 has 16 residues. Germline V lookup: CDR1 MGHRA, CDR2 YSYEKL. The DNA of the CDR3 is TGCGCCAGCAGCCAAGACGAGGGGGGGGGCCCCTACGAGCAGTACTTC. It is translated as CASSQDEGGGPYEQYF.

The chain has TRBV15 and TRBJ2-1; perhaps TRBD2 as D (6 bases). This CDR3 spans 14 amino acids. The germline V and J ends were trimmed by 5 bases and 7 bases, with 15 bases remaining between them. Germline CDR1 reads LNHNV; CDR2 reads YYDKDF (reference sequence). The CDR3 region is CATSERAAKNEQFF. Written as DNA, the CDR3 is TGTGCCACCAGCGAGCGGGCAGCGAAGAATGAGCAGTTCTTC.

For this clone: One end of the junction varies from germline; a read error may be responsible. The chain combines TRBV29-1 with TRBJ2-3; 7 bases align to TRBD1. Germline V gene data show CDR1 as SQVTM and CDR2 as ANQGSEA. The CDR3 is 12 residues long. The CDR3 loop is CSVATDRAGKNF. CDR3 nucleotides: TGCAGCGTTGCTACTGACAGGGCCGGAAAGAATTTT.

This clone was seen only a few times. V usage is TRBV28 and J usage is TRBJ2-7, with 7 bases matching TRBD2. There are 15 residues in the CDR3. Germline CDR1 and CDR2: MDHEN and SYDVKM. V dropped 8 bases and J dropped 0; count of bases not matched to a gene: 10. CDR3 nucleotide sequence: TGTGCCAGCGCCGCTAGCGGTTATTACTCCTACGAGCAGTACTTC. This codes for CASAASGYYSYEQYF.

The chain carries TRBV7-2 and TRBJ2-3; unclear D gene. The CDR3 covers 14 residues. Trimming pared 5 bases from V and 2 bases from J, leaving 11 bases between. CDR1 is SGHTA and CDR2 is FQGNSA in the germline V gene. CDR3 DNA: TGTGCCAGCAGCCCCGGGCGATCCACAGATACGCAGTATTTT. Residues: CASSPGRSTDTQYF.

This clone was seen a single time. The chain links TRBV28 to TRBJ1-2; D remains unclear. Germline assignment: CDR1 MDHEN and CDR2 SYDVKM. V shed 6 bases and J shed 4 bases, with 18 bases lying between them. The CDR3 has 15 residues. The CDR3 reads CASRETAPRGYGYTF. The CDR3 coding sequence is TGTGCCAGCAGAGAAACGGCGCCGCGGGGCTATGGCTACACCTTC.

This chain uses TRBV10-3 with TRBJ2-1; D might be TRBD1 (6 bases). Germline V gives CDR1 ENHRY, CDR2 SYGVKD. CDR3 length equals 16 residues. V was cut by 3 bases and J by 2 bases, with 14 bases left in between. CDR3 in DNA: TGTGCCATCAGTGACCCGGGTAGGGGGACCTACAATGAGCAGTTCTTC. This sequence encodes CAISDPGRGTYNEQFF.

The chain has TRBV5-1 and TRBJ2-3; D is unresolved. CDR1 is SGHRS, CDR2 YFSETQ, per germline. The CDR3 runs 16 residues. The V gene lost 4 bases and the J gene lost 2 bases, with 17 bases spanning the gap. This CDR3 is CASSPSTATLTDTQYF. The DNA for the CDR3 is TGCGCCAGCAGCCCATCGACCGCCACTCTCACAGATACGCAGTATTTT.

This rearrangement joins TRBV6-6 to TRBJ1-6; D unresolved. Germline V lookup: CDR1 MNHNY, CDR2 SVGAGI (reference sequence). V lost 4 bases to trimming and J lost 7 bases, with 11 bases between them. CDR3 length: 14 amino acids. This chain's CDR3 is CASSFPSANSPLHF. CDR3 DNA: TGTGCCAGCAGTTTCCCATCAGCCAATTCACCCCTCCACTTT.

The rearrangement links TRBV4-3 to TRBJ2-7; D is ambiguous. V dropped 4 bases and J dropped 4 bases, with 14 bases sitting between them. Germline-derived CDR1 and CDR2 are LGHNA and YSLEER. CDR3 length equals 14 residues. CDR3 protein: CASSRQGVGYEQYF. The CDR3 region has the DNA TGCGCCAGCAGCCGCCAAGGTGTGGGTTACGAGCAGTACTTC.

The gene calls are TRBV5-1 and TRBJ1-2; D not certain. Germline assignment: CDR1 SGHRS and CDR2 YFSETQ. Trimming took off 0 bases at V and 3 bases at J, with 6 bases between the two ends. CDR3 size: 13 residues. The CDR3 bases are TGCGCCAGCAGCTTGGTCTCAGACTATGGCTACACCTTC. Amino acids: CASSLVSDYGYTF.

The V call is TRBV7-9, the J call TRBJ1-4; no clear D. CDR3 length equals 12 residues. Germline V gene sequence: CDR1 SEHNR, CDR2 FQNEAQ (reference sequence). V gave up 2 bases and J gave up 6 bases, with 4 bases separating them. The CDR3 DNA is TGTGCCAGCAGCTTACATGATGAAAAACTGTTTTTT. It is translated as CASSLHDEKLFF.

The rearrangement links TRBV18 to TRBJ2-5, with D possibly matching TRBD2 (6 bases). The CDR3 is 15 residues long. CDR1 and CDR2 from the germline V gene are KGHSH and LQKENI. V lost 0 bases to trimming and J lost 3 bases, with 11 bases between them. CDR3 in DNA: TGTGCCAGCTCACCACCGGGAGGAAGAGAAGAGACCCAGTACTTC. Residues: CASSPPGGREETQYF.

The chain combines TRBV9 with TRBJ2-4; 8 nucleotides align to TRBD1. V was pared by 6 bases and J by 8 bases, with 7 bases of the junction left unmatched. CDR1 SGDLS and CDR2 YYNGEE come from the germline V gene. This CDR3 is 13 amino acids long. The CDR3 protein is CASILDREDIQYF. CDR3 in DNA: TGTGCCAGCATCCTGGACAGGGAGGACATTCAGTACTTC.

The CDR3 protein is CASSSVGSATNEKLFF. For the CDR3, the DNA is TGTGCCAGCAGCTCCGTCGGGTCTGCAACTAATGAAAAACTGTTTTTT. The V gene is TRBV5-5, the J gene TRBJ1-4; no reliable D call. This CDR3 has 16 residues. V lost 3 bases and J 0 bases, leaving 12 bases between the germline ends. The germline V gene encodes CDR1 SGHKS and CDR2 YYEKEE (reference sequence).

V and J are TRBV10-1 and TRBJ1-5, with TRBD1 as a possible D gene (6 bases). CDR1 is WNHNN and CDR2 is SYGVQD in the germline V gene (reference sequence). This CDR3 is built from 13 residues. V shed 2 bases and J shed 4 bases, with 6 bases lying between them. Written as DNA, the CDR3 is TGCGCCAGCAGTGAGACAGGGAATCAGCCCCAGCATTTT. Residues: CASSETGNQPQHF.

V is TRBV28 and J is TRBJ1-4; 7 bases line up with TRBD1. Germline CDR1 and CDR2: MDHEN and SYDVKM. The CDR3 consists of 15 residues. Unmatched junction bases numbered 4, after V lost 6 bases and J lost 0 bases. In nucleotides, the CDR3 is TGTGCCAGCAGACGGCAGGGGGCAACTAATGAAAAACTGTTTTTT. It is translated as CASRRQGATNEKLFF.

In DNA, the CDR3 is TGTGCCAGCAGCCGACTTGACGGGGGCGCGAGTGAAAAACTGTTTTTT. Translating it yields CASSRLDGGASEKLFF. The chain has TRBV7-6 and TRBJ1-4, with D perhaps matching TRBD1 (6 bases). This CDR3 has 16 residues. CDR1 is SGHVS and CDR2 is FNYEAQ in the germline V gene. Trimming removed 5 bases at V and 7 bases at J, with 20 bases between.